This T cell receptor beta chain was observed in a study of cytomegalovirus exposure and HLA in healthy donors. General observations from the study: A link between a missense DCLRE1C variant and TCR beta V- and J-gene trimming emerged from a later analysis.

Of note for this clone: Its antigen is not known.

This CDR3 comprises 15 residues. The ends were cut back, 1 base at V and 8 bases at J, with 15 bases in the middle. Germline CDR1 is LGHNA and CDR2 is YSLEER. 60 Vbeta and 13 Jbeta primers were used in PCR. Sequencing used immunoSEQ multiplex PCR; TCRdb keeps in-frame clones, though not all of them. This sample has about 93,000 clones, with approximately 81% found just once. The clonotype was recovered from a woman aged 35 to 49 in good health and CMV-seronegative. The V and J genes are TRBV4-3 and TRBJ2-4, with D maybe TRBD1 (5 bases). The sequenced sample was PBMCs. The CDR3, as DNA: TGCGCCAGCAGCCAAGGGACAATTTCGGCGGACATTCAGTACTTC. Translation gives CASSQGTISADIQYF.